The rows below give T cell receptor beta chains drawn from one sample of a study of T cells in Graves' hyperthyroidism and ophthalmopathy. TCRdb re-called the multiplex PCR reads through MiXCR, storing one row per CDR3 protein. In the table there are 530,000 or so distinct CDR3 sequences, just over 45% of which are singletons. Sample: peripheral blood or thyroid tissue (not recorded which). The source is a woman aged 18-29 years with Graves' hyperthyroidism. CDR3s include the opening cysteine and the closing phenylalanine or tryptophan. A D gene is named only where the DNA matches it firmly. Where a row states a size, it is once, few, many or the class of an expanded clone; other rows omit it.

clone_size	v_call	j_call	cdr3_length	d_call	cdr3_nt	cdr3_aa
-	TRBV10-3	TRBJ2-5	15	-	TGTGCCATCAGTGAGTCGCTGGGACCGGGAACCACCCAGTACTTC	CAISESLGPGTTQYF
-	TRBV7-6	TRBJ2-6	18	-	TGTGCCAGCAGCAGGGGGGACGAGCAGTACTCTGGGGCCAACGTCCTGACTTTC	CASSRGDEQYSGANVLTF
-	TRBV19	TRBJ2-2	16	-	TGTGCCAGTAGTACGAGGGGGAGGGCCAAGGCCGGGGAGCTGTTTTTT	CASSTRGRAKAGELFF
-	TRBV7-9	TRBJ2-7	16	TRBD2	TGTGCCAGCAGCTCCGCTCCTAGCGGGGCATCCTACGAGCAGTACTTC	CASSSAPSGASYEQYF
-	TRBV18	TRBJ1-2	16	-	TGTGCCAGCTCACCCGTTGTTGGGGGGTTGGACTATGGCTACACCTTC	CASSPVVGGLDYGYTF
once	TRBV5-4	TRBJ2-6	18	TRBD2	TGTGCCAGCAGCAAGGGGACTAGCGGGACTTTTGGGGCCAACGTCCTGACTTTC	CASSKGTSGTFGANVLTF
many	TRBV20-1	TRBJ2-3	15	TRBD2	TGCAGTGCTAGGGGTAGCGGGGCTATCACAGATACGCAGTATTTT	CSARGSGAITDTQYF
few	TRBV19	TRBJ2-7	16	-	TGTGCCAGTAGTATAGAGGCCGGGTCTGGCAACTACGAGCAGTACTTC	CASSIEAGSGNYEQYF
many	TRBV19	TRBJ2-6	14	-	TGTGCCAGTAGTATCGGGACTGGGGCCAACGTCCTGACTTTC	CASSIGTGANVLTF
few	TRBV2	TRBJ2-5	14	-	TGTGCCAGCAACCGGGACGCCACACAAGAGACCCAGTACTTC	CASNRDATQETQYF
-	TRBV15	TRBJ1-4	14	-	TGTGCCACCAGCCGGGGACGGGATAATGAAAAACTGTTTTTT	CATSRGRDNEKLFF
-	TRBV15	TRBJ2-7	13	TRBD1	TGTGCCACCAGCAGAGACTGGACAGGGACGCAGTCCTTC	CATSRDWTGTQSF
once	TRBV20-1	TRBJ1-4	17	-	TGCAGTGCTAGCTCCGGGGCGCGGACCTCGTCTAATGAAAAACTGTTTTTT	CSASSGARTSSNEKLFF
many	TRBV5-1	TRBJ2-2	15	TRBD2	TGCGCCAGCAGCTTCGCGGGAGGGTTCACCGGGGAGCTGTTTTTT	CASSFAGGFTGELFF
-	TRBV29-1	TRBJ1-2	12	TRBD1	TGCAGCGTTAGACAGGGGAACTATGGCTACACCTTC	CSVRQGNYGYTF
many	TRBV27	TRBJ1-1	12	-	TGTGCCAGCAGTTTATCTGGGGGGGAAGCTTTCTTT	CASSLSGGEAFF
-	TRBV24-1	TRBJ1-1	15	-	TGTGCCAGCAGTCCCCCCCCGACAGGCTACACTGAAGCTTTCTTT	CASSPPPTGYTEAFF
-	TRBV25-1	TRBJ2-7	15	TRBD2	TGTGCCAGCAGCCAGGGACTAGCGGGCTCCTACGAGCAGTACTTC	CASSQGLAGSYEQYF
-	TRBV7-2	TRBJ2-1	16	TRBD2	TGTGCCAGCAGCCCACTAGCGGAGAGACTTTACAATGAGCAGTTCTTC	CASSPLAERLYNEQFF
-	TRBV20-1	TRBJ2-5	15	-	TGCAGTGCTAGAGATCGGCAGACTAGCCAAGAGACCCAGTACTTC	CSARDRQTSQETQYF
-	TRBV7-2	TRBJ2-5	15	TRBD2	TGTGCCACCAGCAGATCGGGACTAGCAGGAGAGACCCAGTACTTC	CATSRSGLAGETQYF
many	TRBV11-2	TRBJ2-7	13	-	TGTGCCAGCAGCCCCACATCTAACTACGAGCAGTACTTC	CASSPTSNYEQYF
many	TRBV20-1	TRBJ1-5	16	TRBD1	TGCAGTGCTCGATATTCCGGGACAGGTTTCGTAAAGCCCCAGCATTTT	CSARYSGTGFVKPQHF
many	TRBV20-1	TRBJ2-7	15	TRBD2	TGCAGTGCTAGAGATGATAGCGGGCGGACCTACGAGCAGTACTTC	CSARDDSGRTYEQYF
once	TRBV9	TRBJ1-4	15	-	TGTGCCAGCAGCGTCCCGGGACCGCGTAATGAAAAACTGTTTTTT	CASSVPGPRNEKLFF
once	TRBV29-1	TRBJ2-5	12	TRBD2	TGCAGTTTAAGGCTAGCGGAAGAGACCCAGTACTTC	CSLRLAEETQYF
-	TRBV6-5	TRBJ1-2	14	-	TGTGCCAGCAGTGCAATAGCAGCCTCCTGGGGCTACACCTTC	CASSAIAASWGYTF
-	TRBV15	TRBJ1-2	16	-	TGTGCCACCAGCAGTGAATGGGGGAGGGGAAATGATGGCTACACCTTC	CATSSEWGRGNDGYTF
-	TRBV7-9	TRBJ2-7	15	-	TGTGCCAGCAGCTTTAGTGTTAGCTCTGGGAGGGAGCAGTACTTC	CASSFSVSSGREQYF
-	TRBV2	TRBJ2-5	13	-	TGTGCCAGCGGGGACTCCCTCGGCGAGACCCAGTACTTC	CASGDSLGETQYF
-	TRBV10-3	TRBJ2-5	13	-	TGTGCCATCAGTGCCGGGGGGCAAGGGACCCAGTACTTC	CAISAGGQGTQYF
-	TRBV7-3	TRBJ1-3	15	-	TGTGCCAGCAGCTTAACGGGTGAGGGGACAAACACCATATATTTT	CASSLTGEGTNTIYF
-	TRBV25-1	TRBJ2-6	15	-	TGTGCCAGCGCGGACAGTTCCTGTGGGGCCAACGTCCTGACTTTC	CASADSSCGANVLTF
many	TRBV10-3	TRBJ1-5	14	TRBD1	TGTGCCACCTGGACAGGGGTCCCTGAGCAGCCCCAGCATTTT	CATWTGVPEQPQHF
many	TRBV20-1	TRBJ2-7	13	TRBD1	TGCAGTGCTTTGACAGGGGGCTCCTACGAGCAGTACTTC	CSALTGGSYEQYF
-	TRBV2	TRBJ1-2	14	TRBD1	TGTGCCAGCAGTGAATGGGGCAGGGGGCGAGGCTACACCTTC	CASSEWGRGRGYTF
-	TRBV12-3/TRBV12-4	TRBJ2-1	15	TRBD1	TGTGCCAGCAGTAGTTACAGGGGGCTCGGGAATGAGCAGTTCTTC	CASSSYRGLGNEQFF
once	TRBV7-3	TRBJ1-2	15	-	TGTGCCAGCAGCTTAACCACAGATACTAACTATGGCTACACCTTC	CASSLTTDTNYGYTF
many	TRBV14	TRBJ1-1	14	-	TGTGCCAGCAGCCAAGTCCCGTTGAACACTGAAGCTTTCTTT	CASSQVPLNTEAFF
-	TRBV20-1	TRBJ1-6	13	TRBD1	TGCAGTGCTAGAGAAGGGGGCGATTCACCCCTCCACTTT	CSAREGGDSPLHF
-	TRBV6-1	TRBJ1-6	15	-	TGTGCCAGCACCACACAGAGCTCCTATAATTCACCCCTCCACTTT	CASTTQSSYNSPLHF
many	TRBV28	TRBJ2-5	15	-	TGTGCCAGCAGTCCCGGGATATTACGACTGGAGACCCAGTACTTC	CASSPGILRLETQYF